The 6 T cell receptor beta chains listed next were all sequenced from one sample in a study of identical twins. TCRdb ran MiXCR on the 5' RACE reads and lists one entry per CDR3 protein. The sample has 460,000 or so distinct CDR3 sequences, approximately 15% seen once. The same data also went into a second study, on yellow fever vaccine responses in identical twins.

The sample was CD4+ T cells sorted from blood. These receptors were obtained from a woman between 18 and 29 years old in good health.

This rearrangement joins TRBV14 to TRBJ2-4; weak D call: TRBD2 (5 bases). Germline CDR1 and CDR2: SGHDN and FVKESK. The CDR3 has 15 amino acids. Trimming removed 0 bases from V and 6 bases from J, with 12 bases in between. The CDR3 DNA follows: TGTGCCAGCAGCCAAGATACGGTGGCGGGAAACATTCAGTACTTC. Its protein product is CASSQDTVAGNIQYF.

The V gene is TRBV7-2, the J gene TRBJ2-7; 15 positions match TRBD2. V gave up 5 bases and J gave up 7 bases; unmatched junction bases: 12. Germline values: CDR1 SGHTA, CDR2 FQGNSA. The CDR3 runs 17 residues. Here the CDR3 reads CASSIGTGTSGRREQYF. CDR3 DNA sequence: TGTGCCAGCAGCATAGGGACCGGGACTAGCGGGAGGAGGGAGCAGTACTTC.

V and J are TRBV5-1 and TRBJ2-5; 9 bases are shared with TRBD1. The CDR3 loop spans 15 amino acids. The germline V gene has CDR1 SGHRS and CDR2 YFSETQ. The V gene end was trimmed by 3 bases and the J gene end by 5 bases; junction bases not matched to a gene: 8. The CDR3: CASSWWTGASETQYF. CDR3 nucleotide sequence: TGCGCCAGCAGCTGGTGGACAGGGGCCTCGGAGACCCAGTACTTC.

This clonotype has a count of ten or more. This chain uses TRBV7-2 with TRBJ2-4; TRBD2 matches at 7 bases. V lost 0 bases, J lost 1 base, and 6 bases stayed unmatched. The CDR3 has 17 amino acids. Germline CDR1 SGHTA, CDR2 FQGNSA. The CDR3: CASSLATSVGAKNIQYF. CDR3 bases: TGTGCCAGCAGCTTAGCCACTAGCGTCGGTGCCAAAAACATTCAGTACTTC.

This clonotype was counted between two and nine times. The rearrangement joins TRBV5-6 to TRBJ2-3, with TRBD2 matching 7 bases. Germline values: CDR1 SGHDT, CDR2 YYEEEE. The CDR3 totals 15 residues. J gave up 8 bases and V 1 base, and 10 bases lay outside the gene matches. CDR3 region: CASSLINLGLGTQYF. Written as DNA, the CDR3 is TGTGCCAGCAGCTTGATTAATCTCGGACTAGGTACGCAGTATTTT.

This clonotype was seen at least ten times. The chain is built from TRBV29-1 and TRBJ2-1; 8 bases are shared with TRBD2. V lost 6 bases to trimming and J lost 3 bases; unmatched junction nucleotides: 4. Germline V gene data show CDR1 as SQVTM and CDR2 as ANQGSEA. CDR3 size: 13 residues. CDR3 protein: CSVRREVYNEQFF. DNA for the CDR3: TGCAGCGTGCGGCGGGAGGTCTACAATGAGCAGTTCTTC.